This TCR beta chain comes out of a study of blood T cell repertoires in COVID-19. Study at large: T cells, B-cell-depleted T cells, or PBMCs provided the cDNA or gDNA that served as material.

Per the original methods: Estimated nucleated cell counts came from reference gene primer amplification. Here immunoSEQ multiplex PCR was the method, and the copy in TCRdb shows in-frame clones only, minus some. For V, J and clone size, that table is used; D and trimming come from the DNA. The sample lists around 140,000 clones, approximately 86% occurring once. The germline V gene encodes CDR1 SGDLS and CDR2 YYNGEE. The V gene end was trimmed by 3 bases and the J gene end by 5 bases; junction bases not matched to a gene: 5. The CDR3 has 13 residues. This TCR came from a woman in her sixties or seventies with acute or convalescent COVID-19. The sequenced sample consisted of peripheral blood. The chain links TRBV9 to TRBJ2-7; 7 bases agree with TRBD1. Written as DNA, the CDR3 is TGTGCCAGCAGCGCGGGACAGAAAGACGAGCAGTACTTC. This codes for CASSAGQKDEQYF.